This T cell receptor (beta chain) is drawn from a study of identical twins. Study conclusions and caveats: Beta out-of-frame sequences displayed a weaker excess of sharing between twins. Within twin pairs, the out-of-frame alpha sequences they shared showed excess low generation probability.

CDR3 length equals 17 residues. J gave up 8 bases and V 6 bases, and 14 bases lay outside the gene matches. Germline V CDR1 and CDR2: ENHRY, SYGVKD. There are a few counts of this clonotype. Its antigen is as yet unknown. TCRdb re-called the 5' RACE reads with MiXCR, one entry per CDR3 protein. The sample records some 900,000 distinct CDR3 sequences, 12% being singletons. The same sample was also used in a study of yellow fever vaccine responses in identical twins.

Material for sequencing was PBMCs. The sequence came from a woman aged 18-29 years in good health. The rearrangement uses TRBV10-3 and TRBJ2-2; 11 bases are shared with TRBD2. CDR3 coding DNA: TGTGCCATCAGCGACACTGGACTAGCGGGCCCCCTTGGGGAGCTGTTTTTT. Its protein is CAISDTGLAGPLGELFF.